This TCR beta chain was captured in a study of blood T cell repertoires in COVID-19. Data came from immunoSEQ multiplex PCR; TCRdb stores just in-frame clones and leaves some out. Here the sample spans roughly 190,000 clones, 70% to 90% being singletons. This clone was detected ten times or more. The CDR3 consists of 16 residues. The trim removed 0 bases at V and 1 base at J, leaving 0 bases unmatched. Germline V CDR1 and CDR2: WNHNN, SYGVQD (reference sequence). The sequence came from a woman aged 40 to 49 in a cohort exposed to, infected with or recovered from COVID-19 (not recorded which). The chain uses TRBV10-1 and TRBJ2-3; 11 bases agree with TRBD2. The sample was PBMCs or T cells enriched from blood (not recorded which). The CDR3 here is CASSESTSGGTDTQYF. The CDR3 region has the DNA TGCGCCAGCAGTGAGTCGACTAGCGGGGGCACAGATACGCAGTATTTT.